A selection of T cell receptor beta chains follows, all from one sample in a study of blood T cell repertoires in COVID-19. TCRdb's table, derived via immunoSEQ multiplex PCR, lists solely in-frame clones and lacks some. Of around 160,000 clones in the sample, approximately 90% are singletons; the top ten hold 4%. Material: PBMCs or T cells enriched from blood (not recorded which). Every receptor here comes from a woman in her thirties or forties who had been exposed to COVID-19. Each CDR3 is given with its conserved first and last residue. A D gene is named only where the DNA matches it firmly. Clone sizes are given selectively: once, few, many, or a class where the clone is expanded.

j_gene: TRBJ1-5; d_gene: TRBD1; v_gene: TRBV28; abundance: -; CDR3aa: CASNTGASSNQPQHF; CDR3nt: TGTGCCAGCAATACAGGGGCGTCGTCAAATCAGCCCCAGCATTTT
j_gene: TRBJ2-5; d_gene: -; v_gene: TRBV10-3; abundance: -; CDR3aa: CAISGTGTLETQYF; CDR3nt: TGTGCCATCAGTGGGACCGGGACTCTAGAGACCCAGTACTTC
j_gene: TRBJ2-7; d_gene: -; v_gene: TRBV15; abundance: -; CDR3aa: CATSRAGQPLTEQYF; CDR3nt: TGTGCCACCAGCAGAGCAGGGCAACCCTTAACCGAGCAGTACTTC
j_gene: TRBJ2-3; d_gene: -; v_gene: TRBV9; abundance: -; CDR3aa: CASSPLGGTDTQYF; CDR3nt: TGTGCCAGCAGCCCCCTTGGGGGGACAGATACGCAGTATTTT
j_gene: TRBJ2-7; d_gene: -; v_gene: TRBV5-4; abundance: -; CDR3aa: CASSLSAGQAYEQYF; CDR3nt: TGTGCCAGCAGCTTGTCGGCGGGCCAGGCCTACGAGCAGTACTTC
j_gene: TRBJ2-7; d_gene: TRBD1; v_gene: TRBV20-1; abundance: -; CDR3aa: CSAGQGYEQYF; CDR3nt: TGCAGTGCTGGACAGGGTTACGAGCAGTACTTC
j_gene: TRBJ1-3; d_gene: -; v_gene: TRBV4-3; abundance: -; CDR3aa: CASSQDVQGNTIYF; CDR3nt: TGCGCCAGCAGCCAAGATGTACAGGGAAACACCATATATTTT
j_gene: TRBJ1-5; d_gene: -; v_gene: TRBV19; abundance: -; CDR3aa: CASTGERQPQHF; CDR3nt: TGTGCCAGTACAGGGGAGCGGCAGCCCCAGCATTTT
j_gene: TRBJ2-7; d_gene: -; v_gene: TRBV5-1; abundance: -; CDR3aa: CASSLGRGLSSYEQYF; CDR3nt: TGCGCCAGCAGCTTGGGGAGGGGACTGTCCTCCTACGAGCAGTACTTC
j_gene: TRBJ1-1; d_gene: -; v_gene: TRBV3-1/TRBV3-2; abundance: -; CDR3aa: CASSPPGGVPEAFF; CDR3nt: TGTGCCAGCAGCCCGCCGGGGGGGGTCCCTGAAGCTTTCTTT
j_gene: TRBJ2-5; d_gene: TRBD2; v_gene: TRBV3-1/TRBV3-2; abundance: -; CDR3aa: CASSQEALAGLEGGTQYF; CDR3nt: TGTGCCAGCAGCCAGGAGGCGCTAGCGGGCCTAGAAGGGGGGACCCAGTACTTC
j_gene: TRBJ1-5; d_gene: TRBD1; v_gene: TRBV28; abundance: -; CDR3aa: CASSGTGVQPQHF; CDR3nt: TGTGCCAGCAGTGGGACAGGGGTTCAGCCCCAGCATTTT
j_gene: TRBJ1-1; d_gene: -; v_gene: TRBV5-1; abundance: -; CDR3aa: CASRMGQRALNTEAFF; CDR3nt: TGCGCCAGCCGGATGGGACAAAGAGCCCTGAACACTGAAGCTTTCTTT
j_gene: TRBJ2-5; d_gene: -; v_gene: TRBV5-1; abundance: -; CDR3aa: CASSLAGYREETQYF; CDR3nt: TGCGCCAGCAGCTTGGCAGGGTATCGGGAAGAGACCCAGTACTTC
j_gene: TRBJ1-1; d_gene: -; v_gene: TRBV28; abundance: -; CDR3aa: CASTRRGLATREAFF; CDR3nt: TGTGCCAGCACCCGACGCGGGTTAGCGACACGGGAAGCTTTCTTT
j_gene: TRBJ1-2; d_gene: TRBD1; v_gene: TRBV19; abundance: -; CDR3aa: CASSTALRTGATTNYGYTF; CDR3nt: TGTGCCAGTAGTACCGCCCTTAGGACAGGCGCTACCACTAACTATGGCTACACCTTC
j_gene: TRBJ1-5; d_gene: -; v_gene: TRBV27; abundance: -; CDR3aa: CASSPGVENQPQHF; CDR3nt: TGTGCCAGCAGTCCGGGGGTGGAAAATCAGCCCCAGCATTTT
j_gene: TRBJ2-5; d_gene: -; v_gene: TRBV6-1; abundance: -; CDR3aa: CASSEPGDYQETQYF; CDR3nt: TGTGCCAGCAGTGAACCGGGTGACTACCAAGAGACCCAGTACTTC
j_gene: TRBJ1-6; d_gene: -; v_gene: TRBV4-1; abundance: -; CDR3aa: CASSQDPGQNSPLHF; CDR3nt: TGCGCCAGCAGCCAAGATCCTGGACAGAATTCACCCCTCCACTTT
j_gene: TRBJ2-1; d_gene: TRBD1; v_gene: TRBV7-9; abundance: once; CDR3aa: CASASGGRDEQFF; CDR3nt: TGTGCCAGCGCCTCAGGGGGCAGGGATGAGCAGTTCTTC
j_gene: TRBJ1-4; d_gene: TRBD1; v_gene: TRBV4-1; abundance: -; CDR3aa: CASSQAYRGRATNEKLFF; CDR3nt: TGCGCCAGCAGCCAGGCCTACAGGGGGAGGGCAACTAATGAAAAACTGTTTTTT
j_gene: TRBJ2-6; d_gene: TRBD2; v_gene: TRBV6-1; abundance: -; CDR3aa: CASSESLAGVPFLSGANVLTF; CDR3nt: TGTGCCAGCAGTGAATCGCTAGCGGGGGTTCCCTTCCTCTCTGGGGCCAACGTCCTGACTTTC
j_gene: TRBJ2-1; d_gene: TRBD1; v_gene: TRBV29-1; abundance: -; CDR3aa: CSVATGGASNEQFF; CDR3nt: TGCAGCGTTGCCACAGGGGGCGCGAGCAATGAGCAGTTCTTC
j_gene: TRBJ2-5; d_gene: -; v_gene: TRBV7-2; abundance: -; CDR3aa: CASYGRETQYF; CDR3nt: TGTGCCAGCTACGGCAGGGAGACCCAGTACTTC
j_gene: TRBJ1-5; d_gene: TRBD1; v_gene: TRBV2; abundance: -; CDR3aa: CASSEQGANQPQHF; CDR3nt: TGTGCCAGCAGTGAACAGGGGGCAAATCAGCCCCAGCATTTT
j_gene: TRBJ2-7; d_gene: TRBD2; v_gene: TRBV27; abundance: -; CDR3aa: CASSLKWTGTSGSWASYEQYF; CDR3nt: TGTGCCAGCAGTCTTAAATGGACTGGGACTAGCGGGAGTTGGGCCTCCTACGAGCAGTACTTC
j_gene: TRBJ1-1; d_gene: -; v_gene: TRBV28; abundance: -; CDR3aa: CASSTTANTEAFF; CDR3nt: TGTGCCAGCAGTACGACAGCGAACACTGAAGCTTTCTTT
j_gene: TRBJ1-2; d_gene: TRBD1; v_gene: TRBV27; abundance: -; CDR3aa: CASSLKGQRLPLHYGYTF; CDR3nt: TGTGCCAGCAGTCTCAAGGGACAGCGCCTTCCCTTACACTATGGCTACACCTTC
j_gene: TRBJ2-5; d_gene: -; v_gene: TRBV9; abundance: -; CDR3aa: CASSEALAVQETQYF; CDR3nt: TGTGCCAGCAGCGAAGCCTTAGCGGTCCAAGAGACCCAGTACTTC
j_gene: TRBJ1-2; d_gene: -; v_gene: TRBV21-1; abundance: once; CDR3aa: CASSKGPRVIHGYTF; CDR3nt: TGTGCCAGCAGCAAAGGTCCCAGGGTAATACATGGCTACACCTTC
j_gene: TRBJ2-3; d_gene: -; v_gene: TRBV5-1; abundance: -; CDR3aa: CASSADRTSTDTQYF; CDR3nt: TGCGCCAGCAGCGCCGACAGGACTAGCACAGATACGCAGTATTTT
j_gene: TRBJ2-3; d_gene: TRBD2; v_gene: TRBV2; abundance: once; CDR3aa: CASSEVRGASTDTQYF; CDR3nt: TGTGCCAGCAGTGAAGTGCGGGGGGCTAGCACAGATACGCAGTATTTT
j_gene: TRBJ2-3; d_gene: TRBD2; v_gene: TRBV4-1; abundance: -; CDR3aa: CASSQDGGTSGTLEYF; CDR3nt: TGCGCCAGCAGCCAAGATGGGGGGACTAGCGGGACGCTGGAGTATTTT
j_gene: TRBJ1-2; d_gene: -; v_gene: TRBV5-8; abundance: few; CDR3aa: CASSGRDKGYGYTF; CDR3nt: TGTGCCAGCAGCGGCCGGGACAAGGGCTATGGCTACACCTTC
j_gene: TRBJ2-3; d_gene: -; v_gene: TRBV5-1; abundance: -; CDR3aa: CASSLVGSTDTQYF; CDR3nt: TGCGCCAGCAGCTTGGTTGGCAGCACAGATACGCAGTATTTT
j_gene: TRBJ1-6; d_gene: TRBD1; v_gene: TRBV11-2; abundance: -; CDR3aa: CASSLGGQGGMSPLHF; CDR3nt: TGTGCCAGCAGCTTAGGGGGACAGGGGGGAATGTCACCCCTCCACTTT
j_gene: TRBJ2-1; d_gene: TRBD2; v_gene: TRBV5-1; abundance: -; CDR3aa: CASSASGTSGTVQFF; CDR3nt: TGCGCCAGCAGCGCATCCGGGACTAGCGGGACGGTGCAGTTCTTC
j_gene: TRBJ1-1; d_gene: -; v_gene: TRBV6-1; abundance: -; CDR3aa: CASSEGGGEAFF; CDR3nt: TGTGCCAGCAGTGAAGGAGGTGGGGAAGCTTTCTTT
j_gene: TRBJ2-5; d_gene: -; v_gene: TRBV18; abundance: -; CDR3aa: CASSPPGIETQYF; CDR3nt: TGTGCCAGCTCACCCCCAGGGATAGAGACCCAGTACTTC
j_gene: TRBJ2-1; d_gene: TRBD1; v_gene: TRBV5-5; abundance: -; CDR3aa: CASSFTRQGLVGDEQFF; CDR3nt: TGTGCCAGCAGCTTCACGCGACAGGGCCTCGTCGGTGATGAGCAGTTCTTC
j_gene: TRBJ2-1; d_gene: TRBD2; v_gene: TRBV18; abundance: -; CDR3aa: CASSPSLADYNEQFF; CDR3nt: TGTGCCAGCTCACCATCACTAGCGGATTACAATGAGCAGTTCTTC
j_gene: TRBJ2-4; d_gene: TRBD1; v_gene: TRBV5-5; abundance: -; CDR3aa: CASSLEQGMDIQYF; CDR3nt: TGTGCCAGCAGCTTGGAACAGGGGATGGACATTCAGTACTTC
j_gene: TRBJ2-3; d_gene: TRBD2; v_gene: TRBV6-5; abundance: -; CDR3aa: CASAGGTDTQYF; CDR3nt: TGTGCCTCAGCGGGGGGGACAGATACGCAGTATTTT
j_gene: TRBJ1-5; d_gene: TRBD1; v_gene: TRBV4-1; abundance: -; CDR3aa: CASSHPMDRSRHF; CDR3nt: TGCGCCAGCAGCCACCCCATGGACAGGTCGCGGCATTTT
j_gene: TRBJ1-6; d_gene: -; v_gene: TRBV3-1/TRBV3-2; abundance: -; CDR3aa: CASSPSHAGDSPLHF; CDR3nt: TGTGCCAGCAGCCCATCTCACGCGGGGGATTCACCCCTCCACTTT
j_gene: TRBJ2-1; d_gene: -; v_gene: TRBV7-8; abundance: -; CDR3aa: CASSYRDIDNEQFF; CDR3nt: TGTGCCAGCAGCTACCGGGACATTGACAATGAGCAGTTCTTC